What follows are 21 T cell receptor beta chains derived from one specimen sequenced in a study of T cells after posttransplantation cyclophosphamide. Profiled with immunoSEQ multiplex PCR; TCRdb holds only in-frame clones, not every one. This table holds 10,000 or so clones, 75% to 90% found once. The sequenced sample consisted of memory CD4+ T cells sorted from PBMCs. All receptors derive from a woman aged 60-75 years in good health, CMV-negative, and a related stem cell transplant donor.

This chain joins TRBV4-3 and TRBJ1-3; 10 bases are shared with TRBD1. Unmatched junction bases numbered 10, after V lost 5 bases and J lost 0 bases. CDR1 LGHNA and CDR2 YSLEER come from the germline V gene. The CDR3 sequence is 18 residues long. CDR3 in amino acids: CASSLGRTGGYSGNTIYF. DNA of the CDR3: TGCGCCAGCAGCTTAGGTCGGACAGGGGGTTACTCTGGAAACACCATATATTTT.

The V gene is TRBV7-2, the J gene TRBJ2-3; 7 nucleotides align to TRBD2. This CDR3 region has 16 residues. Germline assignment: CDR1 SGHTA and CDR2 FQGNSA. The V and J ends lost 4 bases and 4 bases, in that order; junction bases with no gene match: 11. DNA of the CDR3: TGTGCCAGCAGCTCCGGGACTAAGTTTACTGCAGATACGCAGTATTTT. Protein sequence: CASSSGTKFTADTQYF.

This chain uses TRBV10-1 with TRBJ1-1, with 7 bases lining up with TRBD1. This CDR3 spans 17 amino acids. The germline gives CDR1 WNHNN, CDR2 SYGVQD (reference sequence). V lost 6 bases, J lost 1 base, and 14 bases stayed unmatched. The CDR3 loop is CASSEGTAPAANTEAFF. The CDR3 DNA is TGCGCCAGCAGCGAGGGGACAGCCCCGGCGGCGAACACTGAAGCTTTCTTT.

The rearrangement uses TRBV19 and TRBJ2-3; possible D gene TRBD2, 5 bases. From germline, CDR1 is LNHDA and CDR2 SQIVND (reference sequence). With 5 bases removed from V and 2 bases from J, the gap between germline ends came to 8 bases. The CDR3 is 13 residues long. The CDR3 loop reads CASSPGNTDTQYF. The CDR3, as DNA: TGTGCCAGTAGTCCGGGAAACACAGATACGCAGTATTTT.

J is TRBJ2-7 and V is TRBV28; D possibly corresponds to TRBD1 (6 bases). CDR1 MDHEN and CDR2 SYDVKM come from the germline V gene. This CDR3 is built from 15 residues. V lost 5 bases and J 3 bases, leaving 17 bases between the germline ends. CDR3 DNA sequence: TGTGCCAGCAGTCGGACAGCCTGGAATAACTACGAGCAGTACTTC. It encodes CASSRTAWNNYEQYF.

V usage is TRBV7-2 and J usage is TRBJ1-1, with TRBD1 as a possible D gene (5 bases). The V gene lost 5 bases and the J gene lost 5 bases, with 12 bases spanning the gap. Germline-derived CDR1 and CDR2 are SGHTA and FQGNSA. The CDR3 length is 13 residues. The CDR3 nucleotides are TGTGCCAGCAGCATTTCAGGGATTACTGAAGCTTTCTTT. Translating gives CASSISGITEAFF.

The table lists this clone with a few counts. The rearrangement links TRBV5-1 to TRBJ2-7, with 8 bases that match TRBD1. Germline-derived CDR1 and CDR2 are SGHRS and YFSETQ. There are 15 residues in the CDR3. Trimming took 3 bases from V and 2 from J; bases not matched to a gene: 7. Written as DNA, the CDR3 is TGCGCCAGCAGCTCGGACAGGGCGAACCCCTACGAGCAGTACTTC. It translates to CASSSDRANPYEQYF.

Here the CDR3 DNA reads TGTGCCATCAGTGAGTCCCTGTATAATAGCAATCAGCCCCAGCATTTT. As protein: CAISESLYNSNQPQHF. The rearrangement links TRBV10-3 to TRBJ1-5; no firm D call. Trimming cost V 0 bases and J 0 bases, with 9 bases left between them. This CDR3 is built from 16 residues. The germline gives CDR1 ENHRY, CDR2 SYGVKD.

The chain uses TRBV10-3 and TRBJ2-1; TRBD2 matches 7 bases. Per germline, CDR1 ENHRY and CDR2 SYGVKD. The CDR3 runs 14 residues. The ends lost 5 bases at V and 4 bases at J; junction bases unmatched: 5. This CDR3 is CAISKGEGYNEQFF. CDR3 coding DNA: TGTGCCATCAGTAAAGGGGAGGGGTACAATGAGCAGTTCTTC.

This clone was seen more than once but under ten times. This sequence joins TRBV7-2 and TRBJ2-1, with 9 bases that match TRBD2. There are 16 residues in the CDR3. V was clipped by 3 bases and J by 6 bases; unmatched bases: 9. The V gene's germline CDR1 is SGHTA and CDR2 FQGNSA. The CDR3 bases are TGTGCCAGCAGCTTCTCCCCGGGACTAGCATCCAATGAGCAGTTCTTC. Protein: CASSFSPGLASNEQFF.

Turning to this clone: The junction differs from germline at one of its ends, possibly a read error. Other DNA sequences in this sample translate to the same CDR3. The chain combines TRBV4-3 with TRBJ1-6, with D unclear. Germline loops: CDR1 LGHNA, CDR2 YSLEER. The CDR3 consists of 14 residues. In nucleotides, the CDR3 is TGCGCCAGCAGCCAAGAAACACATAATTCCCCCCTCCACTTT. Protein sequence: CASSQETHNSPLHF.

V usage is TRBV9 and J usage is TRBJ2-1, with a weak D call TRBD2 (6 bases). The CDR3 is 17 amino acids. V lost 3 bases, J lost 4 bases, and 20 bases lay in between. Germline V lookup: CDR1 SGDLS, CDR2 YYNGEE. The CDR3 here is CASSATAQAGPYNEQFF. The CDR3 region has the DNA TGTGCCAGCAGCGCAACCGCCCAAGCGGGTCCTTACAATGAGCAGTTCTTC.

This clone was detected only a few times. This chain connects TRBV28 to TRBJ2-7, with 9 positions matching TRBD2. The J segment lost 12 bases and the V segment lost 1 base, leaving 13 bases of the junction unmatched. The CDR3 contains 15 residues. Germline assignment: CDR1 MDHEN and CDR2 SYDVKM. The CDR3 sequence: CASSLSSSGEAPPYV. The CDR3 DNA reads TGTGCCAGCAGTTTATCGTCTAGCGGGGAGGCCCCGCCGTACGTC.

The rearrangement joins TRBV19 to TRBJ2-2; TRBD2 matches 13 bases. Germline V gene sequence: CDR1 LNHDA, CDR2 SQIVND (reference sequence). CDR3 length equals 17 residues. V dropped 4 bases and J dropped 5; count of bases not matched to a gene: 7. The CDR3 loop is CASSKTSGGRRTGELFF. CDR3 DNA sequence: TGTGCCAGTAGTAAGACTAGCGGGGGGCGTCGGACCGGGGAGCTGTTTTTT.

This chain joins TRBV27 and TRBJ2-7, with D hard to call. V lost 7 bases and J 3 bases, leaving 7 bases between the germline ends. Germline loops: CDR1 MNHEY, CDR2 SMNVEV (reference sequence). CDR3 length equals 11 residues. DNA for the CDR3: TGTGCCAGCACCAACGGCTACGAGCAGTACTTC. Translating it yields CASTNGYEQYF.

The J gene is TRBJ2-4, the V gene TRBV13; D is possibly TRBD2 (5 bases). The CDR3 is 18 amino acids. Germline values: CDR1 PRHDT, CDR2 FYEKMQ (reference sequence). The V end lost 0 bases, the J end lost 0 bases, and 15 bases lay between the germline ends. This CDR3 is CASSLGGRGPLAKNIQYF. The CDR3 DNA sequence: TGTGCCAGCAGCTTAGGGGGTCGGGGTCCCCTAGCCAAAAACATTCAGTACTTC.

The V gene is TRBV7-2, the J gene TRBJ2-4, with 8 bases aligning to TRBD1. Germline V CDR1 and CDR2: SGHTA, FQGNSA. This CDR3 contains 14 residues. V lost 5 bases, J lost 7 bases, and 7 bases stayed unmatched. CDR3: CASSRTGTGNIQYF. For the CDR3, the DNA is TGTGCCAGCAGCAGGACAGGGACCGGTAACATTCAGTACTTC.

This rearrangement joins TRBV27 to TRBJ2-2; TRBD2 agrees at 11 bases. CDR1 and CDR2 from the germline V gene are MNHEY and SMNVEV (reference sequence). J was trimmed by 1 base and V by 6 bases; bases with no gene match: 22. CDR3 length: 22 residues. The CDR3 sequence: CASRSRLPGTSGKKVNTGELFF. The CDR3, as DNA: TGTGCCAGCAGGAGTCGGCTCCCCGGGACTAGCGGCAAGAAGGTGAACACCGGGGAGCTGTTTTTT.

Remarks on this clone: Mismatch with germline at one junction end may stem from a read error. The rearrangement joins TRBV25-1 to TRBJ1-2, with D maybe TRBD1 (5 bases). The CDR3 runs to 11 residues. Germline CDR1 and CDR2: MGHDK and SYGVNS. The CDR3: CASSERAGPIF. CDR3 sequence (DNA): TGTGCCAGCAGTGAAAGGGCAGGGCCAATCTTC.

A remark on this clone: Other DNA sequences in this specimen translate into the identical CDR3. This chain connects TRBV5-1 to TRBJ2-7; 16 positions agree with TRBD2. CDR1 and CDR2 from the germline V gene are SGHRS and YFSETQ. The V segment lost 3 bases and the J segment 1 base; nucleotides outside the gene matches: 4. The CDR3 length is 17 residues. CDR3 DNA: TGCGCCAGCAGCTCCGGGACTAGCGGGAGGGTTTCCTACGAGCAGTACTTC. Its translation is CASSSGTSGRVSYEQYF.

The chain joins TRBV5-1 to TRBJ2-5, with 10 bases lining up with TRBD2. Germline loops: CDR1 SGHRS, CDR2 YFSETQ. CDR3 length: 15 amino acids. V lost 2 bases, J lost 4 bases, and 5 bases stayed unmatched. DNA of the CDR3: TGCGCCAGCAGCTTCTCTAGCGGGGGACGAGAGACCCAGTACTTC. Translation gives CASSFSSGGRETQYF.